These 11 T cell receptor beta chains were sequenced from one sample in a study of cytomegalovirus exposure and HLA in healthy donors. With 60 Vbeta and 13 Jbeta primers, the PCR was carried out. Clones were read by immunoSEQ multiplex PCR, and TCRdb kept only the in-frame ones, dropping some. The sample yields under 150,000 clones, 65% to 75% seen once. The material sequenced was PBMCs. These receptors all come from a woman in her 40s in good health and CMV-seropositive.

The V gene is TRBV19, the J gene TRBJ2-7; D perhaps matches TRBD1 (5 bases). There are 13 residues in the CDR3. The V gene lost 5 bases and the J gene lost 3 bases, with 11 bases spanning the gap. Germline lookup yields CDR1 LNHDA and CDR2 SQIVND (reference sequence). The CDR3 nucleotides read TGTGCCAGTAGTGGCGGCAGGGACTACGAGCAGTACTTC. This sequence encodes CASSGGRDYEQYF.

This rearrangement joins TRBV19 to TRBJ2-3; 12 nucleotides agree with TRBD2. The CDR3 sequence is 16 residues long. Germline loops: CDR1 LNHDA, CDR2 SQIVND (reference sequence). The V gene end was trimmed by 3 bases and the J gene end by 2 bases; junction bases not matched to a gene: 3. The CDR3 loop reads CASSILAGGTTDTQYF. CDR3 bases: TGTGCCAGTAGTATCCTAGCGGGGGGGACCACAGATACGCAGTATTTT.

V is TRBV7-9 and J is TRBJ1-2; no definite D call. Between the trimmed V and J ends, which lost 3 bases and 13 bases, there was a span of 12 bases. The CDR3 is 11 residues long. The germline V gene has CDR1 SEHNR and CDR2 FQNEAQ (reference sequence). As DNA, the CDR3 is TGTGCCAGCAGCTTTCGGGTTTTCAGCACCTTC. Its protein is CASSFRVFSTF.

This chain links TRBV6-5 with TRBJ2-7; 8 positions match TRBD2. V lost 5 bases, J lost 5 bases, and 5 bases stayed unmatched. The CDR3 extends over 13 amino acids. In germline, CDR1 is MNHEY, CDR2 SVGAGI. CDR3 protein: CASSRSGGNEQYF. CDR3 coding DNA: TGTGCCAGCAGTCGGAGCGGGGGCAACGAGCAGTACTTC.

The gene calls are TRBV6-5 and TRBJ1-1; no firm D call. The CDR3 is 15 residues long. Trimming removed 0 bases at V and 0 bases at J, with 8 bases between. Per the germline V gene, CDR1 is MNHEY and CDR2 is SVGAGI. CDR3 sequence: CASSYSADMNTEAFF. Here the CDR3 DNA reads TGTGCCAGCAGTTACTCTGCAGATATGAACACTGAAGCTTTCTTT.

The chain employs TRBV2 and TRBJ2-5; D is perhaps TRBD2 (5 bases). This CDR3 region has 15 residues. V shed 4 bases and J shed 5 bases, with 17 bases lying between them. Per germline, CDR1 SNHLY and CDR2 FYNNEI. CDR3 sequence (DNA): TGTGCCAGCAGTGGATCGTCTTTAGCGACGGAGACCCAGTACTTC. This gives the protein CASSGSSLATETQYF.

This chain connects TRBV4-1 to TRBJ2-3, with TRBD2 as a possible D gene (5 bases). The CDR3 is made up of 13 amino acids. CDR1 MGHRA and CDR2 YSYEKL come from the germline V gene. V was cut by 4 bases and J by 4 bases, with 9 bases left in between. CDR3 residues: CASSLLVPDTQYF. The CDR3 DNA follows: TGCGCCAGCAGCCTACTAGTCCCAGATACGCAGTATTTT.

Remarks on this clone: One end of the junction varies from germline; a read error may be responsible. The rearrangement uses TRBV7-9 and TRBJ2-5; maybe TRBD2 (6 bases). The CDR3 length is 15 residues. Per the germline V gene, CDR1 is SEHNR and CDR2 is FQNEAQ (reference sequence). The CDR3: CASTHAGREREAQYF. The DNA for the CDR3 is TGTGCCAGCACCCATGCGGGACGAGAAAGAGAGGCCCAGTACTTC.

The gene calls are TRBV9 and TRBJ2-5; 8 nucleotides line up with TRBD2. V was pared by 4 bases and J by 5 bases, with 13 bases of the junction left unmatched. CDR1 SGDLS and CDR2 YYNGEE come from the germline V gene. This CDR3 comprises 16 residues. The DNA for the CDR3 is TGTGCCAGCAGCCCCGGGGTAGCGGGGTTAGGGGAGACCCAGTACTTC. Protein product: CASSPGVAGLGETQYF.

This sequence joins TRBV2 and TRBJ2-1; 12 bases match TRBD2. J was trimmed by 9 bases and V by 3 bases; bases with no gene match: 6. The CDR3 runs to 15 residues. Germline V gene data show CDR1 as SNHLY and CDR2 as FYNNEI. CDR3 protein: CASSDVTSGGGEQFF. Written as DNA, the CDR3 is TGTGCCAGCAGTGACGTGACTAGCGGGGGAGGTGAGCAGTTCTTC.

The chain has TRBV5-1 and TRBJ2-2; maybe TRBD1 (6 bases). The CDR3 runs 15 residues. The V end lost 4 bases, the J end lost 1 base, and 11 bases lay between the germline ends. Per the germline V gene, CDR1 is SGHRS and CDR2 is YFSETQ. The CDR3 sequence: CASSVGHRNTGELFF. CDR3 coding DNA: TGCGCCAGCAGCGTGGGACACCGGAACACCGGGGAGCTGTTTTTT.